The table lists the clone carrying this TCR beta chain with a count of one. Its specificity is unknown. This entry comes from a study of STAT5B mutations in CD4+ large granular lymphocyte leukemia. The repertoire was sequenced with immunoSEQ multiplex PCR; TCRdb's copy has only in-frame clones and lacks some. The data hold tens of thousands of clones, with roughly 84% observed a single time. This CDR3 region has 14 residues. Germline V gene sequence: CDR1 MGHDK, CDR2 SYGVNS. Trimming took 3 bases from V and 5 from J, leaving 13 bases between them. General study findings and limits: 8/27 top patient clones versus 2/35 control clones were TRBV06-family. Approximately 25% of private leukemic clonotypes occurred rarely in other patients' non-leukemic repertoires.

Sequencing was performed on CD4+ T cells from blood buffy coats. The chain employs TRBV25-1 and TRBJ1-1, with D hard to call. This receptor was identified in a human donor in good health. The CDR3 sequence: CASSDQTLGTEAFF. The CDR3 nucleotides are TGTGCCAGCAGTGACCAGACTTTGGGGACTGAAGCTTTCTTT.